This T cell receptor (beta chain) was identified during a study of OX40 agonist ivuxolimab in advanced cancers. About the study: Patients took ivuxolimab, an agonistic anti-OX40 (CD134) antibody.

CDR1 and CDR2 from the germline V gene are LGHNA and YNFKEQ. The CDR3 extends over 16 amino acids. V dropped 4 bases and J dropped 4 bases, with 17 bases sitting between them. Study findings and constraints: CD4+ and CD8+ T cells in blood underwent clonal expansion by week 6 at 0.1 to 3.0 mg/kg. CD8+ T cells (on average) carried more expanded clones than CD4+ T cells.

Assay used: immunoSEQ multiplex PCR; TCRdb lists only in-frame clones, some missing. This table holds 30,000 or so clones, around 90% found once. Worth noting for this clone: Its target is not known.

On cycle 4 day 1 and cycle 7 day 1, as well as at baseline, blood was sampled. Specimen: CD4+ or CD8+ T cells sorted from blood, collected in a trial of the OX40 agonist ivuxolimab. The sequence was obtained from an adult with an advanced solid tumor such as melanoma, head and neck, liver or kidney cancer. V and J are TRBV4-2 and TRBJ2-1; maybe TRBD2 (6 bases). The chain's CDR3 is CASSLGTPASYNEQFF. Written as DNA, the CDR3 is TGTGCCAGCAGCCTGGGGACTCCCGCCTCTTACAATGAGCAGTTCTTC.